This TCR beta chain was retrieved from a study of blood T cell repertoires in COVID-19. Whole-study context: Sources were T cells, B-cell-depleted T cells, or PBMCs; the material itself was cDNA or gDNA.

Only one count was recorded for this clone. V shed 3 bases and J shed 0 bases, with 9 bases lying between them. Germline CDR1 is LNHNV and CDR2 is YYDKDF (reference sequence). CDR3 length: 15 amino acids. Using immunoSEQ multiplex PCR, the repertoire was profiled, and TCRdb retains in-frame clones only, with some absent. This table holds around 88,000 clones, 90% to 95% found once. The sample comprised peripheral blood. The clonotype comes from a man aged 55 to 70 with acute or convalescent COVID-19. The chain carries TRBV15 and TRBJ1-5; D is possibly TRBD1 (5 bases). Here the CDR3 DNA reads TGTGCCACCAGCAGTTGGGGGGATAGCAATCAGCCCCAGCATTTT. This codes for CATSSWGDSNQPQHF.